These 29 T cell receptor beta chains originate from one sample sequenced in a study of blood T cell repertoires in COVID-19. TCRdb's copy holds only in-frame clones and misses some; the assay was immunoSEQ multiplex PCR. The sample has 45,000 to 65,000 clones, just under 90% seen once. Sequenced sample: peripheral blood. The receptor source for this set is a man older than 75 with active or convalescent COVID-19.

The chain uses TRBV12-3 or TRBV12-4 and TRBJ2-7; D is unresolved. The V gene lost 6 bases and the J gene lost 10 bases, with 19 bases spanning the gap. CDR3 size: 13 residues. CDR3 amino acids: CASSKRHRDPQYF. CDR3 DNA: TGTGCCAGCAGCAAACGTCACAGAGACCCCCAGTACTTC.

This sequence joins TRBV6-5 and TRBJ1-4; D might be TRBD1 (5 bases). The CDR3 is 15 amino acids. Looked up from germline, CDR1 is MNHEY and CDR2 is SVGAGI. The V end lost 7 bases, the J end lost 0 bases, and 12 bases lay between the germline ends. The DNA for the CDR3 is TGTGCCAGCACCCGGGGGACGACAACTAATGAAAAACTGTTTTTT. Encoded protein: CASTRGTTTNEKLFF.

This chain uses TRBV5-4 with TRBJ2-1; no clear D gene. V was pared by 2 bases and J by 7 bases, with 10 bases between. The CDR3 is 13 residues long. CDR1 and CDR2 from the germline V gene are SGHNT and YYREEE (reference sequence). The CDR3 nucleotides read TGTGCCAGCAGCTTCGGGTTTCGAAATGAGCAGTTCTTC. It is translated as CASSFGFRNEQFF.

The chain employs TRBV11-3 and TRBJ2-2; D is unresolved. Germline-derived CDR1 and CDR2 are SGHNT and YENEEA. V was pared by 3 bases and J by 0 bases, with 5 bases between. The CDR3 has 14 amino acids. CDR3 sequence reads: CASSLATNTGELFF. The CDR3 bases are TGTGCCAGCAGCTTGGCCACGAACACCGGGGAGCTGTTTTTT.

V and J are TRBV6-6 and TRBJ2-5, with a weak D call TRBD2 (5 bases). Between the trimmed V and J ends, which lost 5 bases and 4 bases, there was a span of 5 bases. The CDR3 has 11 amino acids. CDR1 and CDR2 (germline): MNHNY, SVGAGI (reference sequence). The CDR3 DNA reads as TGTGCCAGCAGTACTAGAGAGACCCAGTACTTC. This codes for CASSTRETQYF.

The chain joins TRBV12-5 to TRBJ2-7, with TRBD1 matching over 7 bases. Germline V gives CDR1 LGHNT, CDR2 FRNRAP. This CDR3 is built from 16 residues. V lost 6 bases, J lost 4 bases, and 15 bases stayed unmatched. Here the CDR3 DNA reads TGTGCTAGTGGCAACCAACGGCAGGGGGAAGGTTACGAGCAGTACTTC. Protein sequence: CASGNQRQGEGYEQYF.

V gene TRBV7-2 combines with J gene TRBJ2-1; D may be TRBD2 (5 bases). The CDR3 is 14 amino acids. Per the germline V gene, CDR1 is SGHTA and CDR2 is FQGNSA. Trimming stripped 5 bases from V and 6 bases from J, with 14 bases between. CDR3 residues: CASSPILASNEQFF. The CDR3 DNA follows: TGTGCCAGCAGCCCTATCCTAGCTTCCAATGAGCAGTTCTTC.

The chain links TRBV5-1 to TRBJ2-7, with 7 bases identical to TRBD1. The V gene's germline CDR1 is SGHRS and CDR2 YFSETQ. The CDR3 is 14 amino acids. With 3 bases clipped from V and 5 bases from J, the junction kept 8 bases outside the gene matches. The CDR3 reads CASSSPGQLDEQYF. In DNA, the CDR3 is TGCGCCAGCAGCTCTCCGGGACAGCTAGACGAGCAGTACTTC. Variable domain in full (rest from reference TRBV5-1 and TRBJ2-7): KAGVTQTPRYLIKTRGQQVTLSCSPISGHRSVSWYQQTPGQGLQFLFEYFSETQRNKGNFPGRFSGRQFSNSRSEMNVSTLELGDSALYLCASSSPGQLDEQYFGPGTRLTVT.

Here the CDR3 DNA reads TGTGCCAGCAGCGGTACCTTGACAGGGAACAATTCACCCCTCCACTTT. Its translation is CASSGTLTGNNSPLHF. This chain links TRBV28 with TRBJ1-6; TRBD1 matches 7 bases. The CDR3 spans 16 residues. J was trimmed by 7 bases and V by 6 bases; bases with no gene match: 12. The germline V gene has CDR1 MDHEN and CDR2 SYDVKM. Full variable domain (missing parts from reference TRBV28 and TRBJ1-6): DVKVTQSSRYLVKRTGEKVFLECVQDMDHENMFWYRQDPGLGLRLIYFSYDVKMKEKGDIPEGYSVSREKKERFSLILESASTNQTSMYLCASSGTLTGNNSPLHFGNGTRLTVT.

V and J are TRBV19 and TRBJ2-1; 11 bases match TRBD2. The V segment lost 5 bases and the J segment 7 bases; nucleotides outside the gene matches: 7. CDR3 length: 15 amino acids. CDR1 is LNHDA, CDR2 SQIVND, per germline (reference sequence). CDR3 loop: CASSSATSGINEQFF. CDR3 DNA sequence: TGTGCCAGTAGTTCCGCGACTAGCGGGATTAATGAGCAGTTCTTC. The variable domain in full, completed from reference TRBV19 and TRBJ2-1, reads DGGITQSPKYLFRKEGQNVTLSCEQNLNHDAMYWYRQDPGQGLRLIYYSQIVNDFQKGDIAEGYSVSREKKESFPLTVTSAQKNPTAFYLCASSSATSGINEQFFGPGTRLTVL.

The chain uses TRBV23-1 and TRBJ2-7, with 10 positions matching TRBD2. TRBV23-1 is reported as an ORF; its role is uncertain. CDR3 length: 17 amino acids. The junction had 5 bases not matched to a gene; V was cut back by 0 bases and J by 0 bases. The CDR3 loop reads CASSQSSSSGSSYEQYF. CDR3 bases: TGCGCCAGCAGTCAATCTTCCTCTAGCGGGAGCTCCTACGAGCAGTACTTC.

This clone was detected once. The chain has TRBV5-1 and TRBJ2-1, with TRBD2 identical over 9 bases. V was pared by 0 bases and J by 5 bases, with 6 bases of the junction left unmatched. There are 16 residues in the CDR3. Germline loops: CDR1 SGHRS, CDR2 YFSETQ. The CDR3 spells CASSLGGLAGHNEQFF. The CDR3 region has the DNA TGCGCCAGCAGCTTGGGCGGGCTAGCGGGGCACAATGAGCAGTTCTTC.

This chain's CDR3 is CASSSPLTEAFF. Written as DNA, the CDR3 is TGTGCCAGCAGTTCTCCTTTGACTGAAGCTTTCTTT. The chain joins TRBV28 to TRBJ1-1; D gene ambiguous. Germline V gives CDR1 MDHEN, CDR2 SYDVKM. Trimming left V 4 bases short and J 5 bases short, with 8 bases between. The CDR3 has 12 residues.

The chain joins TRBV7-8 to TRBJ2-7; no definite D call. The V end lost 1 base, the J end lost 5 bases, and 15 bases lay between the germline ends. Germline V CDR1 and CDR2: SGHVS, FQNEAQ. The length of the CDR3 is 15 residues. Here the CDR3 DNA reads TGTGCCAGCAGCTTAGTTGGCAGGCTGATGCACGAGCAGTACTTC. Translating gives CASSLVGRLMHEQYF.

The chain links TRBV28 to TRBJ1-5; unclear D gene. V was clipped by 2 bases and J by 1 base, with 9 bases between them. Germline CDR1 is MDHEN and CDR2 is SYDVKM. CDR3 length: 15 residues. The chain's CDR3 is CASSLPGGSNQPQHF. The CDR3 nucleotides read TGTGCCAGCAGTTTACCGGGAGGAAGCAATCAGCCCCAGCATTTT.

The chain combines TRBV3-1 (or the pseudogene TRBV3-2) with TRBJ1-2; D perhaps matches TRBD1 (6 bases). Trimming stripped 3 bases from V and 11 bases from J, with 10 bases between. The germline CDR1 and CDR2 sequences are LGHDT and YNNKEL (reference sequence). The CDR3 has 11 residues. The CDR3 protein is CASSQGAGYTF. In DNA form, the CDR3 reads TGTGCCAGCAGCCAGGGGGCAGGGTACACCTTC.

V gene TRBV7-2 combines with J gene TRBJ2-3; no definite D call. Trimming removed 0 bases from V and 0 bases from J, with 4 bases in between. This CDR3 is 14 amino acids long. Per the germline V gene, CDR1 is SGHTA and CDR2 is FQGNSA. The CDR3 sequence is CASSLAASTDTQYF. The CDR3 nucleotides are TGTGCCAGCAGCTTAGCGGCCAGCACAGATACGCAGTATTTT.

The chain uses TRBV5-1 and TRBJ2-6, with TRBD1 as a possible D gene (6 bases). Per the germline V gene, CDR1 is SGHRS and CDR2 is YFSETQ. The CDR3 spans 19 residues. Trimming stripped 0 bases from V and 2 bases from J, with 18 bases between. Here the CDR3 reads CASSLGVRIGGPGANVLTF. DNA for the CDR3: TGCGCCAGCAGCTTGGGCGTTCGAATTGGGGGCCCTGGGGCCAACGTCCTGACTTTC.

The V and J genes are TRBV6-5 and TRBJ1-6; 7 positions agree with TRBD1. CDR3 size: 14 residues. CDR1 is MNHEY and CDR2 is SVGAGI in the germline V gene. Trimming took 7 bases from V and 7 from J; bases not matched to a gene: 7. The CDR3 bases are TGTGCCAGCACCAACGGACAGGAAAATTCACCCCTCCACTTT. This translates into CASTNGQENSPLHF.

This chain connects TRBV7-2 to TRBJ1-5; the match to TRBD1 covers 7 bases. This CDR3 is 14 amino acids long. Germline trimming cut 5 bases from V and 7 bases from J; bases unmatched to any gene: 8. Germline-derived CDR1 and CDR2 are SGHTA and FQGNSA. This CDR3 reads CASSQQGIGQPQHF. The CDR3 coding sequence is TGTGCCAGCAGCCAACAGGGGATCGGACAGCCCCAGCATTTT.

V usage is TRBV3-1 (or the pseudogene TRBV3-2) and J usage is TRBJ1-1, with TRBD1 identical over 7 bases. Unmatched junction bases numbered 10, after V lost 4 bases and J lost 8 bases. The CDR3 length is 14 residues. Germline values: CDR1 LGHDT, CDR2 YNNKEL (reference sequence). CDR3 region: CASSPDRDRLEAFF. CDR3 in DNA: TGTGCCAGCAGCCCTGACAGGGACCGTTTAGAAGCTTTCTTT.

J is TRBJ2-3 and V is TRBV29-1; tentative D call: TRBD2 (6 bases). The CDR3 consists of 13 residues. The germline CDR1 and CDR2 sequences are SQVTM and ANQGSEA. Trimming shortened V by 7 bases and J by 1 base, and 12 bases separated the two germline ends. CDR3 sequence: CSAGTSGTDTQYF. In DNA form, the CDR3 reads TGCAGCGCAGGGACTTCTGGCACAGATACGCAGTATTTT.

This clone was detected only once. The chain recombines TRBV7-2 with TRBJ1-1; 7 bases map to TRBD1. Unmatched junction bases numbered 13, after V lost 7 bases and J lost 5 bases. The CDR3 is 15 residues long. The germline CDR1 and CDR2 sequences are SGHTA and FQGNSA. The CDR3 nucleotides are TGTGCCAGCACCTTCTTGACAGGGAGGAAGACTGAAGCTTTCTTT. Translated, it gives CASTFLTGRKTEAFF.

The count of this clone is one. The chain joins TRBV10-1 to TRBJ1-1; the D gene is possibly TRBD1 (6 bases). This CDR3 contains 15 residues. Germline CDR1 WNHNN, CDR2 SYGVQD (reference sequence). V lost 1 base and J lost 0, with 9 bases in between. The DNA of the CDR3 is TGCGCCAGCAGTGAGTATGAGGGGGTGAACACTGAAGCTTTCTTT. Translated, it gives CASSEYEGVNTEAFF.

This clone was recorded a few times. The V and J genes are TRBV28 and TRBJ2-5; D is possibly TRBD1 (6 bases). Trimming took off 6 bases at V and 2 bases at J, with 13 bases between the two ends. The CDR3 spans 14 residues. CDR1 MDHEN and CDR2 SYDVKM come from the germline V gene. The CDR3 DNA is TGTGCCAGCAGCCCGGGACATTATCAAGAGACCCAGTACTTC. Amino acid sequence: CASSPGHYQETQYF.

This chain links TRBV5-4 with TRBJ2-5; TRBD2 matches at 8 bases. The V gene's germline CDR1 is SGHNT and CDR2 YYREEE (reference sequence). V was pared by 0 bases and J by 5 bases, with 6 bases of the junction left unmatched. The CDR3 runs 15 residues. The chain's CDR3 is CASSLDPREGETQYF. The CDR3 bases are TGTGCCAGCAGCTTGGACCCCCGGGAGGGGGAGACCCAGTACTTC.

The V gene is TRBV19, the J gene TRBJ1-1; 7 positions match TRBD1. V trimming: 8 bases; J trimming: 1 base; junction bases outside the gene matches: 4. The V gene's germline CDR1 is LNHDA and CDR2 SQIVND (reference sequence). The CDR3 has 13 amino acids. The DNA of the CDR3 is TGTGCCAGTCTGGGACAGTCGAACACTGAAGCTTTCTTT. Its translation: CASLGQSNTEAFF.

The rearrangement joins TRBV18 to TRBJ1-5; perhaps TRBD1 as D (6 bases). The CDR3 consists of 17 residues. V lost 3 bases to trimming and J lost 0 bases, with 15 bases between them. Germline V gene sequence: CDR1 KGHSH, CDR2 LQKENI. The CDR3 region is CASSPQPGHHSNQPQHF. The CDR3, as DNA: TGTGCCAGCTCACCCCAACCGGGACACCATAGCAATCAGCCCCAGCATTTT.

The rearrangement links TRBV24-1 to TRBJ1-2; weak D call: TRBD1 (5 bases). The CDR3 extends over 11 amino acids. V was pared by 7 bases and J by 8 bases, with 10 bases between. Per the germline V gene, CDR1 is KGHDR and CDR2 is SFDVKD. CDR3 bases: TGTGCCACCAGCGGGGGTGAAGGCTACACCTTC. It encodes CATSGGEGYTF.